This TCR beta chain was sequenced for a study of T cells in Graves' hyperthyroidism and ophthalmopathy. Pregnant or lactating patients were excluded, as were those with uncontrolled infection or other autoimmune disease. Amplified TCR beta CDR3 regions came from RNA transcripts. HTBI primers were used for first-round RT-PCR of the TCR CDR3. In TCRdb, the multiplex PCR reads were re-called with MiXCR into one record per CDR3 protein. The repertoire has 540,000 or so distinct CDR3 sequences, roughly 14% of them found once; the top ten carry around 6.6%. The CDR3 spans 13 residues. In germline, CDR1 is MNHEY, CDR2 SVGEGT. V shed 0 bases and J shed 2 bases, with 4 bases lying between them.

The receptor comes from a woman aged 25 to 39 with Graves' hyperthyroidism. Sequencing was performed on blood. J is TRBJ1-1 and V is TRBV6-2 or TRBV6-3; D gene unclear. CDR3: CASSYSYNTEAFF. DNA of the CDR3: TGTGCCAGCAGTTACTCATATAACACTGAAGCTTTCTTT.